Presented here are 32 T cell receptor beta chains from one specimen sequenced in a study of blood T cell repertoires in COVID-19. Clones were sequenced by immunoSEQ multiplex PCR, and TCRdb holds only the in-frame ones, with some missing. Of approximately 88,000 clones listed, more than 75% are singletons. The sample consisted of peripheral blood. All receptors come from a woman in her sixties or seventies with acute or convalescent COVID-19.

This clone was counted between two and nine times. The rearrangement links TRBV5-4 to TRBJ2-5, with D perhaps TRBD1 (5 bases). Germline assignment: CDR1 SGHNT and CDR2 YYREEE (reference sequence). The V end lost 0 bases, the J end lost 4 bases, and 19 bases lay between the germline ends. The CDR3 totals 17 residues. The CDR3 region is CASSLVAGMNSRETQYF. CDR3 sequence (DNA): TGTGCCAGCAGCTTGGTTGCAGGGATGAATAGTCGAGAGACCCAGTACTTC.

The rearrangement links TRBV5-1 to TRBJ1-2; D possibly corresponds to TRBD1 (6 bases). The germline gives CDR1 SGHRS, CDR2 YFSETQ. V lost 2 bases, J lost 8 bases, and 13 bases lay in between. The CDR3 is made up of 13 amino acids. CDR3 sequence reads: CASSLRWDKGYTF. CDR3 DNA sequence: TGCGCCAGCAGCTTACGATGGGACAAGGGCTACACCTTC.

This chain connects TRBV9 to TRBJ1-4; the D gene is possibly TRBD1 (5 bases). The germline V and J ends were trimmed by 3 bases and 0 bases, with 9 bases remaining between them. The CDR3 totals 15 residues. CDR1 SGDLS and CDR2 YYNGEE come from the germline V gene. CDR3 residues: CASSARVATNEKLFF. Written as DNA, the CDR3 is TGTGCCAGCAGCGCCAGGGTTGCAACTAATGAAAAACTGTTTTTT.

This rearrangement joins TRBV6-1 to TRBJ2-3, with 9 bases that match TRBD2. Germline V gene data show CDR1 as MNHNS and CDR2 as SASEGT. The J segment lost 5 bases and the V segment lost 2 bases, leaving 5 bases of the junction unmatched. The CDR3 sequence is 15 residues long. CDR3 DNA sequence: TGTGCCAGCAGTGAATCTGCGGGGGGGCTAGATACGCAGTATTTT. This codes for CASSESAGGLDTQYF.

This chain joins TRBV3-1 (or the pseudogene TRBV3-2) and TRBJ2-5; the D gene is possibly TRBD2 (6 bases). V lost 2 bases and J 9 bases, leaving 16 bases between the germline ends. The V gene's germline CDR1 is LGHDT and CDR2 YNNKEL (reference sequence). The CDR3 consists of 14 residues. CDR3 residues: CASSQRGSGGAQYF. DNA of the CDR3: TGTGCCAGCAGCCAAAGGGGCAGCGGAGGGGCCCAGTACTTC.

The table lists this clone with a count of one. This chain links TRBV5-1 with TRBJ2-5; TRBD1 agrees at 8 bases. The J segment lost 8 bases and the V segment lost 0 bases, leaving 12 bases of the junction unmatched. The germline gives CDR1 SGHRS, CDR2 YFSETQ. This CDR3 spans 16 amino acids. The CDR3: CASSLAVLQGDRTQYF. For the CDR3, the DNA is TGCGCCAGCAGCTTGGCGGTGTTACAGGGGGATCGTACCCAGTACTTC.

V gene TRBV4-2 combines with J gene TRBJ1-1; 11 positions agree with TRBD1. Germline assignment: CDR1 LGHNA and CDR2 YNFKEQ. Trimming removed 2 bases from V and 7 bases from J; junction bases left unmatched: 6. The CDR3 has 15 residues. In DNA, the CDR3 is TGTGCCAGCAGCCAACCGGGACAGGGGGGAATTGAAGCTTTCTTT. This gives the protein CASSQPGQGGIEAFF.

The chain has TRBV4-3 and TRBJ2-2; 7 positions match TRBD2. In germline, CDR1 is LGHNA, CDR2 YSLEER. This CDR3 has 16 residues. V was pared by 4 bases and J by 0 bases, with 5 bases of the junction left unmatched. The CDR3 nucleotides are TGCGCCAGCAGCCCTCTAGCGGAGACGAACACCGGGGAGCTGTTTTTT. Its translation: CASSPLAETNTGELFF.

The V call is TRBV3-1 (or the pseudogene TRBV3-2), the J call TRBJ2-5, with 7 bases lining up with TRBD1. Unmatched junction bases numbered 8, after V lost 2 bases and J lost 5 bases. The length of the CDR3 is 15 residues. Germline-derived CDR1 and CDR2 are LGHDT and YNNKEL (reference sequence). The CDR3 coding sequence is TGTGCCAGCAGCCAAACCCCACAGGGGTGGGAGACCCAGTACTTC. Protein product: CASSQTPQGWETQYF.

This chain connects TRBV24-1 to TRBJ2-1; 7 positions match TRBD2. V dropped 0 bases and J dropped 9; count of bases not matched to a gene: 7. Germline loops: CDR1 KGHDR, CDR2 SFDVKD. This CDR3 is 15 amino acids long. The CDR3 sequence: CATSDLASGTTEQFF. CDR3 DNA sequence: TGTGCCACCAGTGATTTGGCTAGCGGTACTACTGAGCAGTTCTTC.

The chain recombines TRBV5-5 with TRBJ1-6; a possible D gene is TRBD1 (5 bases). The CDR3 extends over 14 amino acids. With 4 bases removed from V and 8 bases from J, the gap between germline ends came to 13 bases. CDR1 and CDR2 from the germline V gene are SGHKS and YYEKEE (reference sequence). CDR3 sequence: CASSPPGDHSPLHF. CDR3 nucleotide sequence: TGTGCCAGCAGCCCCCCGGGGGACCATTCACCCCTCCACTTT. Based on the CDR3 plus reference TRBV5-5 and TRBJ1-6, the full variable domain is DAGVTQSPTHLIKTRGQQVTLRCSPISGHKSVSWYQQVLGQGPQFIFQYYEKEERGRGNFPDRFSARQFPNYSSELNVNALLLGDSALYLCASSPPGDHSPLHFGNGTRLTVT.

The chain recombines TRBV7-9 with TRBJ2-1, with 11 bases identical to TRBD2. The V gene end was trimmed by 2 bases and the J gene end by 4 bases; junction bases not matched to a gene: 10. This CDR3 comprises 18 residues. CDR1 is SEHNR, CDR2 FQNEAQ, per germline (reference sequence). CDR3 DNA: TGTGCCAGCAGCTTACCGTTCCGACTAGCGGGGCGATACAATGAGCAGTTCTTC. This translates into CASSLPFRLAGRYNEQFF.

This chain links TRBV10-1 with TRBJ2-7, with 12 positions matching TRBD2. The length of the CDR3 is 22 residues. Trimming removed 7 bases from V and 6 bases from J; junction bases left unmatched: 31. The germline V gene encodes CDR1 WNHNN and CDR2 SYGVQD (reference sequence). CDR3 DNA sequence: TGCGCCAGCACCCCCTCCCCCCCACAGGCTGTTGACTGGACTAGCGGGACGGGCGAGCAGTACGTC. Protein: CASTPSPPQAVDWTSGTGEQYV.

V usage is TRBV5-1 and J usage is TRBJ2-2; tentatively, D is TRBD2 (6 bases). The CDR3 is 16 residues long. Trimming removed 1 base from V and 3 bases from J, with 13 bases in between. Per the germline V gene, CDR1 is SGHRS and CDR2 is YFSETQ. The CDR3 loop reads CASSLRRGTDTGELFF. The CDR3, as DNA: TGCGCCAGCAGCTTGCGCCGGGGGACTGACACCGGGGAGCTGTTTTTT.

V gene TRBV2 combines with J gene TRBJ2-5; the match to TRBD2 covers 9 bases. Germline CDR1 and CDR2: SNHLY and FYNNEI. The CDR3 runs 16 residues. Unmatched junction bases numbered 13, after V lost 7 bases and J lost 4 bases. The CDR3 is CASKLSGGSGGETQYF. The CDR3 DNA sequence: TGTGCCAGCAAGCTGAGCGGGGGGAGCGGCGGAGAGACCCAGTACTTC.

The gene calls are TRBV6-5 and TRBJ1-1; the match to TRBD1 covers 7 bases. Germline assignment: CDR1 MNHEY and CDR2 SVGAGI. V was clipped by 5 bases and J by 5 bases; unmatched bases: 11. The CDR3 covers 15 residues. For the CDR3, the DNA is TGTGCCAGCAGTAGCTCCAGGACAGGTGGGACTGAAGCTTTCTTT. Its translation is CASSSSRTGGTEAFF.

The chain recombines TRBV5-4 with TRBJ2-1; tentative D call: TRBD1 (5 bases). CDR1 is SGHNT and CDR2 is YYREEE in the germline V gene (reference sequence). Trimming pared 1 base from V and 7 bases from J, leaving 9 bases between. CDR3 length: 13 residues. CDR3 coding DNA: TGTGCCAGCAGCTTGACAGGACGGAATGAGCAGTTCTTC. It is translated as CASSLTGRNEQFF.

This clone was picked up one time. The chain uses TRBV27 and TRBJ2-1; 8 bases fit TRBD1. CDR1 MNHEY and CDR2 SMNVEV come from the germline V gene (reference sequence). The CDR3 is 15 residues long. J lost 2 bases, V lost 4 bases, and 4 bases had no gene match. Here the CDR3 reads CASSSTGAPYNEQFF. The CDR3 DNA is TGTGCCAGCAGTTCGACAGGGGCCCCCTACAATGAGCAGTTCTTC.

This rearrangement joins TRBV7-2 to TRBJ1-4, with D uncertain. This CDR3 comprises 13 residues. V was clipped by 2 bases and J by 7 bases, with 8 bases between them. Looked up from germline, CDR1 is SGHTA and CDR2 is FQGNSA. CDR3 residues: CASSLSSGEKLFF. CDR3 coding DNA: TGTGCCAGCAGCTTAAGTTCCGGTGAAAAACTGTTTTTT. Filled out from reference TRBV7-2 and TRBJ1-4, the complete variable domain reads GAGVSQSPSNKVTEKGKDVELRCDPISGHTALYWYRQSLGQGLEFLIYFQGNSAPDKSGLPSDRFSAERTGGSVSTLTIQRTQQEDSAVYLCASSLSSGEKLFFGSGTQLSVL.

The chain combines TRBV7-8 with TRBJ1-3, with TRBD1 identical over 8 bases. The CDR3 spans 18 residues. In germline, CDR1 is SGHVS, CDR2 FQNEAQ. The trim removed 2 bases at V and 2 bases at J, leaving 11 bases unmatched. The DNA of the CDR3 is TGTGCCAGCAGCTTAAGACAGGGGACCCCATACGCTGGAAACACCATATATTTT. Its protein product is CASSLRQGTPYAGNTIYF.

About this clone itself: A junction end diverges from the germline sequence, so it may reflect a read error. This chain connects TRBV27 to TRBJ1-2; TRBD1 matches at 8 bases. The CDR3 has 11 amino acids. Germline V lookup: CDR1 MNHEY, CDR2 SMNVEV (reference sequence). The DNA of the CDR3 is TGTGCCAGCAGTCTCGGGACAGGCCTACACTTC. It translates to CASSLGTGLHF.

As concerns this clone: Other nucleotide sequences in the sample specify the same CDR3. The chain employs TRBV3-1 (or the pseudogene TRBV3-2) and TRBJ2-3; the D is unclear. Germline CDR1 and CDR2: LGHDT and YNNKEL (reference sequence). V lost 6 bases to trimming and J lost 0 bases, with 4 bases between them. This CDR3 is 12 amino acids long. The CDR3: CASSPSTDTQYF. CDR3 nucleotides: TGTGCCAGCAGTCCTAGCACAGATACGCAGTATTTT.

The gene calls are TRBV9 and TRBJ2-5; the D gene is possibly TRBD1 (6 bases). This CDR3 is 13 amino acids long. Trimming cost V 1 base and J 4 bases, with 8 bases left between them. In germline, CDR1 is SGDLS, CDR2 YYNGEE. The CDR3 region has the DNA TGTGCCAGCAGCGTACTAGGGGGAGAGACCCAGTACTTC. Translating it yields CASSVLGGETQYF.

The chain is built from TRBV9 and TRBJ2-1; D is possibly TRBD2 (5 bases). Trimming removed 0 bases at V and 10 bases at J, with 8 bases between. The CDR3 totals 12 residues. Germline CDR1 and CDR2: SGDLS and YYNGEE. The CDR3 bases are TGTGCCAGCAGCGTAGCTGGGAGCGAGCAGTTCTTC. This translates into CASSVAGSEQFF.

V is TRBV11-2 and J is TRBJ2-1; D unclear. V shed 3 bases and J shed 6 bases, with 15 bases lying between them. The CDR3 totals 15 residues. Germline V CDR1 and CDR2: SGHAT, FQNNGV. CDR3 residues: CASSFSVTESNEQFF. CDR3 coding DNA: TGTGCCAGCAGCTTTTCAGTGACGGAGAGCAATGAGCAGTTCTTC.

The gene calls are TRBV20-1 and TRBJ1-1, with TRBD1 as a possible D gene (5 bases). The CDR3 sequence is 15 residues long. Trimming removed 3 bases from V and 0 bases from J, with 14 bases in between. Germline lookup yields CDR1 DFQATT and CDR2 SNEGSKA (reference sequence). CDR3: CSASGVDSLNTEAFF. CDR3 in DNA: TGCAGTGCTAGTGGAGTCGACAGTTTGAACACTGAAGCTTTCTTT.

The chain's CDR3 is CASKRPEGNQPQHF. The CDR3 nucleotides are TGTGCCAGCAAGAGACCGGAGGGCAATCAGCCCCAGCATTTT. This rearrangement joins TRBV6-1 to TRBJ1-5; D is ambiguous. This CDR3 contains 14 residues. V was pared by 7 bases and J by 2 bases, with 12 bases between. Germline CDR1 and CDR2: MNHNS and SASEGT.

V gene TRBV29-1 combines with J gene TRBJ2-1, with D perhaps TRBD2 (5 bases). Germline lookup yields CDR1 SQVTM and CDR2 ANQGSEA. This CDR3 has 12 amino acids. V was shortened by 4 bases and J by 7 bases, with 11 bases between the two germline ends. The CDR3 bases are TGCAGCGTTGTCCGGGGAAAGAATGAGCAGTTCTTC. Encoded protein: CSVVRGKNEQFF.

The rearrangement joins TRBV4-1 to TRBJ1-5; 7 bases align to TRBD1. Trimming at V came to 1 base and at J to 6 bases, leaving 6 bases not matched to a gene. CDR1 MGHRA and CDR2 YSYEKL come from the germline V gene. The CDR3 runs to 15 residues. CDR3 sequence: CASSQGPQGPQPQHF. In DNA form, the CDR3 reads TGCGCCAGCAGCCAAGGTCCACAGGGGCCTCAGCCCCAGCATTTT.

This clone was counted a single time. CDR3 amino acids: CASSPRLAGGTGELFF. CDR3 sequence (DNA): TGCGCCAGCAGCCCACGACTAGCGGGGGGCACCGGGGAGCTGTTTTTT. The chain joins TRBV5-1 to TRBJ2-2, with 13 bases that match TRBD2. CDR1 is SGHRS and CDR2 is YFSETQ in the germline V gene. With 4 bases clipped from V and 4 bases from J, the junction kept 4 bases outside the gene matches. This CDR3 contains 16 residues.

This clone was counted a single time. This chain joins TRBV3-1 (or the pseudogene TRBV3-2) and TRBJ2-3; 12 nucleotides align to TRBD2. Germline CDR1 and CDR2: LGHDT and YNNKEL (reference sequence). The CDR3 runs 15 residues. Trimming removed 3 bases from V and 7 bases from J; junction bases left unmatched: 5. The chain's CDR3 is CASSQELAGGNTQYF. DNA of the CDR3: TGTGCCAGCAGCCAGGAGCTAGCGGGGGGGAATACGCAGTATTTT.

In this sample, this clone turned up a few times. This chain links TRBV5-6 with TRBJ1-2; D may be TRBD1 (5 bases). The germline V gene has CDR1 SGHDT and CDR2 YYEEEE. The ends were cut back, 3 bases at V and 3 bases at J, with 24 bases in the middle. The CDR3 runs to 18 residues. The DNA for the CDR3 is TGTGCCAGCAGCTCGAATACAAGACAGAGTCCTATACACTATGGCTACACCTTC. This sequence encodes CASSSNTRQSPIHYGYTF.